This T cell receptor beta chain is drawn from a study of T cells expressing NK-cell markers. On the study more broadly: The TCR beta repertoires originated in sorted CD3+CD56+NKG2C+, CD3+CD56+NKG2C- and CD3+CD56-NKG2C+ T cells. Among eight sequenced donors, seven carried HCMV seropositivity while one was seronegative. Study-level points and caveats: Dominant NKG2C+ clonotypes in a handful of donors made up about 1.0-7.0% of CD8+ T cells. Four donors showed these clonotypes also leading the CD3+CD56-NKG2C+ fraction.

TCRdb re-analyzed the 5' RACE reads; it lists each CDR3 protein once, without DNA. This sample's table reports roughly 350,000 distinct CDR3 sequences. Of note for this clonotype: What it binds is unknown.

The CDR3 totals 15 residues. Germline V gives CDR1 MDHEN, CDR2 SYDVKM. This chain joins TRBV28 and TRBJ2-7; TCRdb calls TRBD1, which cannot be checked without DNA. Sequenced: blood T cells: a sorted CD56 or NKG2C T cell subset, CD4+ or CD8+ T cells, or bulk PBMC T cells (not recorded which). The sequence came from a man aged 18 to 69 in good health. The CDR3 loop is CASSLWATGSYEQYF.